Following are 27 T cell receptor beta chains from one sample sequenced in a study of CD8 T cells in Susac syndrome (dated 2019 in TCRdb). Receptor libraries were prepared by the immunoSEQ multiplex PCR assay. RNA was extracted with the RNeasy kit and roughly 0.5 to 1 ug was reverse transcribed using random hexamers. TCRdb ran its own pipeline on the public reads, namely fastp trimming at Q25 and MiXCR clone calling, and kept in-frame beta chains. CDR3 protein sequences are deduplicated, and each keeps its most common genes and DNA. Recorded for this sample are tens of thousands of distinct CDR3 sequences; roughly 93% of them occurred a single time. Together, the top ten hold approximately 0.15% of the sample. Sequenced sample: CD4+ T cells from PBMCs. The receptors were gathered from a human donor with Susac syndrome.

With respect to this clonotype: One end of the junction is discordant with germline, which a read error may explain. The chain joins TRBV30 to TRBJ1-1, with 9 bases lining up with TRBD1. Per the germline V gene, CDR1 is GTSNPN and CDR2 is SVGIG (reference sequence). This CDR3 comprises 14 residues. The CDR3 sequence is CTWGTGTGIAEAFF. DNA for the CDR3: TGTACCTGGGGGACCGGGACAGGGATCGCTGAAGCTTTCTTT.

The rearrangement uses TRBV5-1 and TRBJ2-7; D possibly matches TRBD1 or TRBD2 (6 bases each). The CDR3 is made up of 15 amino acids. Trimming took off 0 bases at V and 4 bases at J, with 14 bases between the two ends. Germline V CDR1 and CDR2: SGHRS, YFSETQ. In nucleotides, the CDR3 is TGCGCCAGCAGCTTGGCCCTCCGGAGGGGGTACGAGCAGTACTTC. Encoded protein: CASSLALRRGYEQYF.

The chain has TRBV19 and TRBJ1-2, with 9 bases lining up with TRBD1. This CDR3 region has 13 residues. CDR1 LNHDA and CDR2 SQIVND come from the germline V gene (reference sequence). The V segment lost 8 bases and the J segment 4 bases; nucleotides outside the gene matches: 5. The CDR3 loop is CASGDRVFYGYTF. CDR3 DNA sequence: TGTGCCAGTGGGGACAGGGTTTTCTATGGCTACACCTTC.

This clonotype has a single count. The CDR3 region is CASSAPSGATGDTQYF. CDR3 nucleotide sequence: TGTGCCAGCAGTGCCCCTAGCGGGGCGACCGGAGATACGCAGTATTTT. This sequence joins TRBV25-1 and TRBJ2-3; 9 positions agree with TRBD2. The germline V gene encodes CDR1 MGHDK and CDR2 SYGVNS. J was trimmed by 5 bases and V by 4 bases; bases with no gene match: 10. This CDR3 spans 16 amino acids.

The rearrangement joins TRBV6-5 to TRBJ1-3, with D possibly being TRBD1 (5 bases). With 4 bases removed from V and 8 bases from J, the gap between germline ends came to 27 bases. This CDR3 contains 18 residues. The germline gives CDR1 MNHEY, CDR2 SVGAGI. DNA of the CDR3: TGTGCCAGCAGTTCTCCGACCGGGGCAGGGTTTAGAACGGACACCATATATTTT. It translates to CASSSPTGAGFRTDTIYF.

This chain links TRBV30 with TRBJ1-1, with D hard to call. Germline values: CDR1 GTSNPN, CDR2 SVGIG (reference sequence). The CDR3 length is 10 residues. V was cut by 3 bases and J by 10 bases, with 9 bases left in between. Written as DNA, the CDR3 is TGTGCCTGGAGCCGCTCGGTAGCTTTCTTT. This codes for CAWSRSVAFF.

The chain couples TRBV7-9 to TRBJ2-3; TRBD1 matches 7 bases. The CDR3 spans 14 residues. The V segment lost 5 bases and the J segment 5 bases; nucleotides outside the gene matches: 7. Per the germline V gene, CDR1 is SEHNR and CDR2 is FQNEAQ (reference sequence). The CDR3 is CASSRDSTGDTQYF. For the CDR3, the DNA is TGTGCCAGCAGCCGGGACAGCACGGGAGATACGCAGTATTTT.

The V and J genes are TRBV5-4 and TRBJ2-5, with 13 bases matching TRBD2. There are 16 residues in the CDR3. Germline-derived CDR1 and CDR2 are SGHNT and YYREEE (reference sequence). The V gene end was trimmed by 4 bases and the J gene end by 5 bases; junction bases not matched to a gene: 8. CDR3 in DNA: TGTGCCAGCAGCGACACTAGCGGGGGGGCCCCCGAGACCCAGTACTTC. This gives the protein CASSDTSGGAPETQYF.

The DNA for the CDR3 is TGTGCCAGCAGCTCGAGACAGGAATATTCTGAAGCTTTCTTT. It translates to CASSSRQEYSEAFF. V is TRBV5-4 and J is TRBJ1-1, with TRBD1 as a possible D gene (6 bases). Germline assignment: CDR1 SGHNT and CDR2 YYREEE (reference sequence). V lost 3 bases and J lost 6, with 15 bases in between. The CDR3 spans 14 residues.

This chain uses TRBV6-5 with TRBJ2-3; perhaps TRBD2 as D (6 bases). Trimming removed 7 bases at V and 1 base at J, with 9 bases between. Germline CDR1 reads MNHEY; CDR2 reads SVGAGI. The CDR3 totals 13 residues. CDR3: CASTRDRTDTQYF. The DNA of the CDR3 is TGTGCCAGCACGCGGGATCGCACAGATACGCAGTATTTT.

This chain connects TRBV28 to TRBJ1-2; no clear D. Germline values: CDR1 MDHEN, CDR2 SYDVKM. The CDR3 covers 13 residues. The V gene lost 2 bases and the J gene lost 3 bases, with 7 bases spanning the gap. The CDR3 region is CASSLTADYGYTF. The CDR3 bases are TGTGCCAGCAGTTTAACGGCGGACTATGGCTACACCTTC.

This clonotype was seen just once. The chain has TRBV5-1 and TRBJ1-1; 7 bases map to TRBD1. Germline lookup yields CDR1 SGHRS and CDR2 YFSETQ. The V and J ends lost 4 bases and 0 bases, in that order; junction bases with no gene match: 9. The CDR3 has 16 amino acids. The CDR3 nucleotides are TGCGCCAGCAGCCTCGGGACAGAGGGATTGAACACTGAAGCTTTCTTT. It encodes CASSLGTEGLNTEAFF.

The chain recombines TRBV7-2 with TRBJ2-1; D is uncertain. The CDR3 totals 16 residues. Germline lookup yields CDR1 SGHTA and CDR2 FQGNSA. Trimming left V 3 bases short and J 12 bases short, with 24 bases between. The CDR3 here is CASSLGNIFPGSWQFF. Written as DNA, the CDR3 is TGTGCCAGCAGCTTGGGGAATATTTTTCCCGGCTCATGGCAGTTCTTC.

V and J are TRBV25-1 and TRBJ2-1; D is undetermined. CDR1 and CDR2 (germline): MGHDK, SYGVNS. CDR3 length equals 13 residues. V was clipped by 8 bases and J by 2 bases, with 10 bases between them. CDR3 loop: CASQSNAYNEQFF. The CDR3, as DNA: TGTGCCAGCCAGAGTAATGCCTACAATGAGCAGTTCTTC. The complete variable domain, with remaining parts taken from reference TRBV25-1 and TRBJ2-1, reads EADIYQTPRYLVIGTGKKITLECSQTMGHDKMYWYQQDPGMELHLIHYSYGVNSTEKGDLSSESTVSRIRTEHFPLTLESARPSHTSQYLCASQSNAYNEQFFGPGTRLTVL.

CDR3 protein: CASISGKLLNEQFF. The CDR3, as DNA: TGTGCCAGCATAAGCGGGAAACTATTAAATGAGCAGTTCTTC. The V call is TRBV28, the J call TRBJ2-1; TRBD2 agrees at 7 bases. This CDR3 comprises 14 residues. The germline CDR1 and CDR2 sequences are MDHEN and SYDVKM. J gave up 7 bases and V 7 bases, and 10 bases lay outside the gene matches. Combining the CDR3 with reference TRBV28 and TRBJ2-1 gives the whole variable domain DVKVTQSSRYLVKRTGEKVFLECVQDMDHENMFWYRQDPGLGLRLIYFSYDVKMKEKGDIPEGYSVSREKKERFSLILESASTNQTSMYLCASISGKLLNEQFFGPGTRLTVL.

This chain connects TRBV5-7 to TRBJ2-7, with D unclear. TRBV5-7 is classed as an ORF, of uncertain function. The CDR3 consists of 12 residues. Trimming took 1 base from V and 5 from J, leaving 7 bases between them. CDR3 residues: CASSLREDEQYF. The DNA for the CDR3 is TGTGCCAGCAGCTTGCGAGAGGACGAGCAGTACTTC.

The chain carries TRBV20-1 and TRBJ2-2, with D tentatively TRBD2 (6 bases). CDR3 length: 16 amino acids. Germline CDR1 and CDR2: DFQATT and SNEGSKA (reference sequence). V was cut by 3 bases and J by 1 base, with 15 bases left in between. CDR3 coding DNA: TGCAGTGCTAGGGAGCTGTGGAGGGGGAACACCGGGGAGCTGTTTTTT. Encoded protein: CSARELWRGNTGELFF.

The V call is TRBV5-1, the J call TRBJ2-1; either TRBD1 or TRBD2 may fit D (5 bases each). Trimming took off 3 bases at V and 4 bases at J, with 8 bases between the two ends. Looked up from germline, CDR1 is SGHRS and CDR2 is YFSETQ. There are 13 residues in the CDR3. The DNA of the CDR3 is TGCGCCAGCAGCTACGGGGCTTACAATGAGCAGTTCTTC. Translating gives CASSYGAYNEQFF.

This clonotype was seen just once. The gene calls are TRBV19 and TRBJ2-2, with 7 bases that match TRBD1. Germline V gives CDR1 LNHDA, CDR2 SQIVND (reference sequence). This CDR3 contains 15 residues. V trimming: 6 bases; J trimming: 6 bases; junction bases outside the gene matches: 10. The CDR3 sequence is CASSFQGVLAGELFF. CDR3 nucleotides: TGTGCCAGTAGCTTTCAGGGGGTTCTTGCCGGGGAGCTGTTTTTT.

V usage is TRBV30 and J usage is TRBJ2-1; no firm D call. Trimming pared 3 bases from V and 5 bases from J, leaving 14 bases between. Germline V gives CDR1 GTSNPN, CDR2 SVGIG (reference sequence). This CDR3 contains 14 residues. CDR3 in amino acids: CAWRLVGVHNEQFF. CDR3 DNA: TGTGCCTGGAGATTGGTTGGGGTCCACAATGAGCAGTTCTTC.

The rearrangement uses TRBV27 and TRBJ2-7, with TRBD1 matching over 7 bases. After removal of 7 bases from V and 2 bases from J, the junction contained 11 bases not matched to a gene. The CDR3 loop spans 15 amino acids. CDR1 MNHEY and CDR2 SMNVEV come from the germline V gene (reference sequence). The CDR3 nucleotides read TGTGCCAGCAATAAAGCCGACAGGGTGACCTACGAGCAGTACTTC. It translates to CASNKADRVTYEQYF.

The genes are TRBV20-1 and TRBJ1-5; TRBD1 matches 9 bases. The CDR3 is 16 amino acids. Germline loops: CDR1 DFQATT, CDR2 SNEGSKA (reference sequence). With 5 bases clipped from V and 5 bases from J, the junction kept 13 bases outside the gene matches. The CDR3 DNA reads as TGCAGTGCTGAAAATAGACAGGGGGTCTCCTATCAGCCCCAGCATTTT. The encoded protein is CSAENRQGVSYQPQHF.

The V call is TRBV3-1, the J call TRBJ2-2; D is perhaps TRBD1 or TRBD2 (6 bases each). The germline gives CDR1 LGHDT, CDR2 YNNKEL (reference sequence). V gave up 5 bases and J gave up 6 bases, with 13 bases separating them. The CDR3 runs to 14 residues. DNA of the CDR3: TGTGCCAGCAGCGCAGTCGGGGGCCCCGGGGAGCTGTTTTTT. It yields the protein CASSAVGGPGELFF.

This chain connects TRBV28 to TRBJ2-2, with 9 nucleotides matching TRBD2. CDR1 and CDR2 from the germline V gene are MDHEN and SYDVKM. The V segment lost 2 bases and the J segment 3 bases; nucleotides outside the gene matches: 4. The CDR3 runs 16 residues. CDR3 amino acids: CASSLLAGPYTGELFF. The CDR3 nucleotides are TGTGCCAGCAGTTTACTAGCGGGGCCCTACACCGGGGAGCTGTTTTTT.

CDR3 coding DNA: TGCGCCAGCAGCTCAGCACAACCGAACACTGAAGCTTTCTTT. Protein: CASSSAQPNTEAFF. The chain has TRBV5-1 and TRBJ1-1; unclear D gene. CDR1 is SGHRS and CDR2 is YFSETQ in the germline V gene. The CDR3 is 14 amino acids. V lost 3 bases and J 1 base, leaving 10 bases between the germline ends.

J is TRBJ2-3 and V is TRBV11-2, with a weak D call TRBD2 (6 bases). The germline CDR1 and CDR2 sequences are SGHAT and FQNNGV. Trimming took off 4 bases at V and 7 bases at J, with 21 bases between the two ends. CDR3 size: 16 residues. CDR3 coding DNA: TGTGCCAGCAGCTCAGCCGGGACTCCCCCGGGGCATACGCAGTATTTT. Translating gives CASSSAGTPPGHTQYF.

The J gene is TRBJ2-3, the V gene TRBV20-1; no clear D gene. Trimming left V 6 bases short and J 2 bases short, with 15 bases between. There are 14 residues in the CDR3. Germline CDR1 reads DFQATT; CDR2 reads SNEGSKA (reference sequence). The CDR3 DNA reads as TGCAGTGCCAGATCCCTTGATTTCACAGATACGCAGTATTTT. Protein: CSARSLDFTDTQYF.